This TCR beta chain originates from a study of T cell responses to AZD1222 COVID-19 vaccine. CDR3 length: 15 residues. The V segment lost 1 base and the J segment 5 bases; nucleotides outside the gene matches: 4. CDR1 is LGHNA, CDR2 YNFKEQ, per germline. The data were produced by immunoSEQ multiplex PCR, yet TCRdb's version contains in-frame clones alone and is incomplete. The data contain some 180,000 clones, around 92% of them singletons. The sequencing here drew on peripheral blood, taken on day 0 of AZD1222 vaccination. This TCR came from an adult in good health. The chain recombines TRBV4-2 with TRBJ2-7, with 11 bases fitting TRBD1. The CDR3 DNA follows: TGTGCCAGCAGCCAAGTGGGACAGGGGGACAACGAGCAGTACTTC. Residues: CASSQVGQGDNEQYF.